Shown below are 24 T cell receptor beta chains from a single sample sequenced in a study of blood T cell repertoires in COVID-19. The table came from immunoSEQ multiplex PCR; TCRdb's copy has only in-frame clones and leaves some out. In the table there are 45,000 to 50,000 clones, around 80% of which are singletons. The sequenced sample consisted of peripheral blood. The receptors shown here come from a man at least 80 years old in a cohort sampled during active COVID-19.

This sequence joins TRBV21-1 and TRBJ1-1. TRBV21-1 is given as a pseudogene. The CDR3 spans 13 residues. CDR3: CASSAVVGTEAFF. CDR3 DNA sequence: TGTGCCAGCAGCGCGGTGGTCGGAACTGAAGCTTTCTTT.

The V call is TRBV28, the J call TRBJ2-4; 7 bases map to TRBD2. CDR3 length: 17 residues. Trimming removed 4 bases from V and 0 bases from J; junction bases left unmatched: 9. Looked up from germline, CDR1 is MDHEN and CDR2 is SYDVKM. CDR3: CASSSPIGGGAKNIQYF. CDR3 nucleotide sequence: TGTGCCAGCAGTTCTCCCATAGGCGGGGGAGCCAAAAACATTCAGTACTTC.

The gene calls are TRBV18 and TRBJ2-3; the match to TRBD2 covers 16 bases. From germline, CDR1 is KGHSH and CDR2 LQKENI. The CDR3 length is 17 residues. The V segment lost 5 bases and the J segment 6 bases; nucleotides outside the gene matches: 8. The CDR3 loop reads CASSSGTSGRAADTQYF. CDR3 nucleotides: TGTGCCAGCTCATCCGGGACTAGCGGGAGGGCCGCCGATACGCAGTATTTT.

The chain's CDR3 is CASIPPGDNSPLHF. The CDR3 DNA reads as TGCGCCAGCATCCCTCCGGGGGATAATTCACCCCTCCACTTT. The chain is built from TRBV23-1 and TRBJ1-6; D may be TRBD1 (5 bases). TRBV23-1 is assigned to the ORF class and has an uncertain function. The CDR3 has 14 amino acids. Trimming took 7 bases from V and 5 from J, leaving 12 bases between them.

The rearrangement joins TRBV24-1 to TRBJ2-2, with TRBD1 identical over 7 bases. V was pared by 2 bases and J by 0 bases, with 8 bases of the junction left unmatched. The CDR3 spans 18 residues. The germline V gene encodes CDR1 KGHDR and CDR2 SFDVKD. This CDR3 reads CATSDSLWTGANTGELFF. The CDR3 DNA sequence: TGTGCCACCAGTGATTCCCTTTGGACAGGAGCGAACACCGGGGAGCTGTTTTTT.

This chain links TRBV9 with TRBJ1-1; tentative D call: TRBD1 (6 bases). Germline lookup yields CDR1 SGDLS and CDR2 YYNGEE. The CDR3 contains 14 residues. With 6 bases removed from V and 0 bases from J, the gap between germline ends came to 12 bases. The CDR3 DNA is TGTGCCAGCACTAGGGACACTATGAACACTGAAGCTTTCTTT. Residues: CASTRDTMNTEAFF.

CDR3 DNA sequence: TGTGCCAGCATCCGTGGGGGGAGGACTGAAGCTTTCTTT. This codes for CASIRGGRTEAFF. The chain couples TRBV25-1 to TRBJ1-1, with D possibly being TRBD1 (5 bases). CDR3 length: 13 amino acids. Trimming pared 7 bases from V and 5 bases from J, leaving 14 bases between. Germline V lookup: CDR1 MGHDK, CDR2 SYGVNS.

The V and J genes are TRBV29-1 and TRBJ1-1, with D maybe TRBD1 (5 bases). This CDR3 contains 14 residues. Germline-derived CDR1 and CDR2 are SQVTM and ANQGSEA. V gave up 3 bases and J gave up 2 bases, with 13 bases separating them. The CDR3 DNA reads TGCAGCGTTGACAGATCGGGGGTAAACACTGAAGCTTTCTTT. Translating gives CSVDRSGVNTEAFF.

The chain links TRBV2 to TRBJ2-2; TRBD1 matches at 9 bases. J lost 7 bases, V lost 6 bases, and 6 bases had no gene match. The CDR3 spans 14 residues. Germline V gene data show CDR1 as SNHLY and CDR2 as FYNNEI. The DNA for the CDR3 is TGTGCCAGCAGAGCACAGGGGGCCGACGGGGAGCTGTTTTTT. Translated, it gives CASRAQGADGELFF. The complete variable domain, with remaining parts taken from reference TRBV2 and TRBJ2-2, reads EPEVTQTPSHQVTQMGQEVILRCVPISNHLYFYWYRQILGQKVEFLVSFYNNEISEKSEIFDDQFSVERPDGSNFTLKIRSTKLEDSAMYFCASRAQGADGELFFGEGSRLTVL.

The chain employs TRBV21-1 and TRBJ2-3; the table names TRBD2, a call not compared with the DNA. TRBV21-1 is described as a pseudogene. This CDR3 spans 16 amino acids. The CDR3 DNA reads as TGTGCCAGCAGCAAAGCGGGGGGGACTAGCACAGATACGCAGTATTTT. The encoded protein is CASSKAGGTSTDTQYF.

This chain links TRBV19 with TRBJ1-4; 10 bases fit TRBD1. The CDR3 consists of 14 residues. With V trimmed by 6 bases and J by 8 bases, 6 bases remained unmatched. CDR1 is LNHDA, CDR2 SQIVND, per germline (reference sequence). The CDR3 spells CASSDRGPGEKLFF. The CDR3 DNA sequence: TGTGCCAGTAGCGACAGGGGGCCGGGAGAAAAACTGTTTTTT.

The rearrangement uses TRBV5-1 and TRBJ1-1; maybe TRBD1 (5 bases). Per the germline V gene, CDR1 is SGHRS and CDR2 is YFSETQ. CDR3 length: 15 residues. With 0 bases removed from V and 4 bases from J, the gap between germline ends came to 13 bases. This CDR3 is CASSLEPGKFTEAFF. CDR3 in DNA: TGCGCCAGCAGCTTGGAGCCAGGGAAGTTCACTGAAGCTTTCTTT.

CDR3 DNA: TGTGCCAGCAGTAAGACAGGGTACGGCGAAAAACTGTTTTTT. Its protein is CASSKTGYGEKLFF. This chain links TRBV28 with TRBJ1-4; 7 bases match TRBD1. The CDR3 length is 14 residues. Germline values: CDR1 MDHEN, CDR2 SYDVKM. After removal of 5 bases from V and 8 bases from J, the junction contained 8 bases not matched to a gene.

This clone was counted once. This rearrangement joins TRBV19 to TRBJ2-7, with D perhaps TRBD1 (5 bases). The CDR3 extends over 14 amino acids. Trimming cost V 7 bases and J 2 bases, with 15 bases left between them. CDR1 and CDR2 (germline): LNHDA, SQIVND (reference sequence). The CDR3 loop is CASIDPGHPYEQYF. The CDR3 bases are TGTGCCAGTATTGATCCAGGGCACCCCTACGAGCAGTACTTC.

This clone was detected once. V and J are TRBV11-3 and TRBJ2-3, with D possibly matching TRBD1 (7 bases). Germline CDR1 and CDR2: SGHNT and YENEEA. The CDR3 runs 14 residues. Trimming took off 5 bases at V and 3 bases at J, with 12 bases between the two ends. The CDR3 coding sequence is TGTGCCAGCAGCCCAGGGGGGAGGACAGATACGCAGTATTTT. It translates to CASSPGGRTDTQYF.

CDR3 nucleotide sequence: TGTGCCAGCGTGCGGGCGTTTGGACGAGGAGATACGCAGTATTTT. This translates into CASVRAFGRGDTQYF. The chain recombines TRBV18 with TRBJ2-3; tentative D call: TRBD2 (5 bases). This CDR3 has 15 amino acids. V lost 8 bases, J lost 5 bases, and 20 bases lay in between. Germline-derived CDR1 and CDR2 are KGHSH and LQKENI.

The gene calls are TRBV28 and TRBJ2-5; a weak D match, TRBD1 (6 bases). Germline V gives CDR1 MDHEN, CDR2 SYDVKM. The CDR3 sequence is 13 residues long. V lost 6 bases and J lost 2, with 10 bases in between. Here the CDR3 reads CASSYGQQETQYF. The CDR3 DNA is TGTGCCAGCAGCTACGGACAGCAAGAGACCCAGTACTTC.

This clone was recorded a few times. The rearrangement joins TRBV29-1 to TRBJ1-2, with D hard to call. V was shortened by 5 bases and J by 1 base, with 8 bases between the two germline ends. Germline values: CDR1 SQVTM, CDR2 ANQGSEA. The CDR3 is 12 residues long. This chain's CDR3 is CSVYSSNYGYTF. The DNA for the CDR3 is TGCAGCGTTTACAGCAGTAACTATGGCTACACCTTC.

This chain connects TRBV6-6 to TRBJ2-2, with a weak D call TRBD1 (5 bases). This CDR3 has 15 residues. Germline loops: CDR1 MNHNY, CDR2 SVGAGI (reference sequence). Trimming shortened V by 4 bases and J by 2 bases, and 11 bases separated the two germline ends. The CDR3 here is CASSFTRENTGELFF. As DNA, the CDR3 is TGTGCCAGCAGTTTCACCAGGGAAAACACCGGGGAGCTGTTTTTT.

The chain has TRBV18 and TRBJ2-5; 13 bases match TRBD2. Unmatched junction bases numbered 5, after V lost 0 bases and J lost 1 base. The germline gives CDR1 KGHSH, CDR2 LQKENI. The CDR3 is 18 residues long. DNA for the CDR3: TGTGCCAGCTCACCACCGCGAGGGACTAGCGGGACCCAAGAGACCCAGTACTTC. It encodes CASSPPRGTSGTQETQYF.

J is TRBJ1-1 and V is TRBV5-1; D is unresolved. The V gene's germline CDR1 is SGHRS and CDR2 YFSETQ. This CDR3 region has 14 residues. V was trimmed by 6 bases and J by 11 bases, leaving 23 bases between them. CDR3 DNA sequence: TGCGCCAGCACCCCCTCGAGCGCAGCGGGTGAGGCTTTCTTT. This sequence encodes CASTPSSAAGEAFF.

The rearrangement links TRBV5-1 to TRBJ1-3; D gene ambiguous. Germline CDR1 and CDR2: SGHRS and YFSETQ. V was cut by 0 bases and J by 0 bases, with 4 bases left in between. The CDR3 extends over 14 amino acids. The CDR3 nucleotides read TGCGCCAGCAGCTTGGCTAGCTCTGGAAACACCATATATTTT. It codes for CASSLASSGNTIYF. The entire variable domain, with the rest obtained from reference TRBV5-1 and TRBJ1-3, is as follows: KAGVTQTPRYLIKTRGQQVTLSCSPISGHRSVSWYQQTPGQGLQFLFEYFSETQRNKGNFPGRFSGRQFSNSRSEMNVSTLELGDSALYLCASSLASSGNTIYFGEGSWLTVV.

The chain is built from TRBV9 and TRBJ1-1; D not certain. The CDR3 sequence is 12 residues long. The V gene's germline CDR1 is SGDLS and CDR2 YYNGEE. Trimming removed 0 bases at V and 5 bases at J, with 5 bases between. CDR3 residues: CASSVGETEAFF. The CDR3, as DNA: TGTGCCAGCAGCGTAGGGGAGACTGAAGCTTTCTTT. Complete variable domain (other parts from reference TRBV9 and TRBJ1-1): DSGVTQTPKHLITATGQRVTLRCSPRSGDLSVYWYQQSLDQGLQFLIQYYNGEERAKGNILERFSAQQFPDLHSELNLSSLELGDSALYFCASSVGETEAFFGQGTRLTVV.

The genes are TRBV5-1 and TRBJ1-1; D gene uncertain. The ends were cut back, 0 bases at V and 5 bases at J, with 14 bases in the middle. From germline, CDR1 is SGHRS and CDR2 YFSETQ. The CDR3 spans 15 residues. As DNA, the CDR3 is TGCGCCAGCAGCTTGGATGGTCCGTCGGTAACTGAAGCTTTCTTT. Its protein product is CASSLDGPSVTEAFF. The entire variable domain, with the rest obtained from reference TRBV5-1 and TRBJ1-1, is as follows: KAGVTQTPRYLIKTRGQQVTLSCSPISGHRSVSWYQQTPGQGLQFLFEYFSETQRNKGNFPGRFSGRQFSNSRSEMNVSTLELGDSALYLCASSLDGPSVTEAFFGQGTRLTVV.